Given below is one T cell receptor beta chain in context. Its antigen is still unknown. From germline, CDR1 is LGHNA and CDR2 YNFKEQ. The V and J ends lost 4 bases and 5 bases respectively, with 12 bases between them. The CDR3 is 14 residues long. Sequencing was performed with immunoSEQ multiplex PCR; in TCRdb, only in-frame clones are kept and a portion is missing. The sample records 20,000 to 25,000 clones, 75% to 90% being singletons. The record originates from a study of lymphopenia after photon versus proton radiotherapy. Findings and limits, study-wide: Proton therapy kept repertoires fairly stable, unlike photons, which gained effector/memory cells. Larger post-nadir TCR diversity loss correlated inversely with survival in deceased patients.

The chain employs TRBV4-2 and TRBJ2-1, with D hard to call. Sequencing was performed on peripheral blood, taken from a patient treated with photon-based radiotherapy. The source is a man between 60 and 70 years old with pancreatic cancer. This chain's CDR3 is CASSPESQNNEQFF. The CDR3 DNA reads TGTGCCAGCAGCCCGGAATCCCAGAACAATGAGCAGTTCTTC.